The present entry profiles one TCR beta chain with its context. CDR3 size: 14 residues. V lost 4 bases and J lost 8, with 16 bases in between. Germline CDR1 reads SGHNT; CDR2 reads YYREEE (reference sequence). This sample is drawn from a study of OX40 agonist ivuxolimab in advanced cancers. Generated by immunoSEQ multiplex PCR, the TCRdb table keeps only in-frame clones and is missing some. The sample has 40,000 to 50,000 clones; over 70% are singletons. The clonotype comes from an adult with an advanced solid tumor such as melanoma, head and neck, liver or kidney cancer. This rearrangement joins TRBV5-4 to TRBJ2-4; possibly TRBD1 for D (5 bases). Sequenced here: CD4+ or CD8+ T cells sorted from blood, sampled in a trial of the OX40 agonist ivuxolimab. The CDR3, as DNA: TGTGCCAGCAGCGCCGCGACCAGGGTGGACATTCAGTACTTC. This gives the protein CASSAATRVDIQYF.